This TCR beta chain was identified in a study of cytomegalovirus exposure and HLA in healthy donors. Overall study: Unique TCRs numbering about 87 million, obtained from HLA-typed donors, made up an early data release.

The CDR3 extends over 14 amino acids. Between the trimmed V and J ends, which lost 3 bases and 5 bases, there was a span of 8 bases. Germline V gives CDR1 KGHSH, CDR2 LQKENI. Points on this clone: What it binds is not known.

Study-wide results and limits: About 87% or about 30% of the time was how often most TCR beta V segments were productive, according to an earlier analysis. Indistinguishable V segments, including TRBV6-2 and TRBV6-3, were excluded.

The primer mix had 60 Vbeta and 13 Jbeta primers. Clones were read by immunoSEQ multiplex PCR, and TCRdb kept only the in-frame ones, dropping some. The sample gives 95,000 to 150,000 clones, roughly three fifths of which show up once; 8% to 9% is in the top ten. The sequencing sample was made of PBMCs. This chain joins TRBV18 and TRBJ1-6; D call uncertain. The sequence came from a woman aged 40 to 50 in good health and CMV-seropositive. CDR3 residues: CASSPRHDNSPLHF. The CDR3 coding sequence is TGTGCCAGCTCACCTAGACATGATAATTCACCCCTCCACTTT.